This T cell receptor beta chain was captured by sequencing in a study of identical twins. General study points: Abundant beta clonotypes from cord blood bore fewer insertions; memory repertoires lacked this pattern.

One entry per CDR3 protein, called by TCRdb with MiXCR from the 5' RACE reads. The sample includes hundreds of thousands of distinct CDR3 sequences, 15% to 20% seen only once; the top ten take about 12%. This clonotype was observed a handful of times. Its target is not known. The CDR3 sequence is 13 residues long. The germline CDR1 and CDR2 sequences are MNHNS and SASEGT. V lost 2 bases, J lost 15 bases, and 10 bases stayed unmatched. The data were also submitted as part of a second study, on T cells expressing NK-cell markers.

The V and J genes are TRBV6-1 and TRBJ2-1, with 7 nucleotides matching TRBD1. This sequence originates from a woman younger than 30 in good health. Sequencing used PBMCs. The CDR3 DNA follows: TGTGCCAGCAGTGAATTTACGACAGGGTACGCGTTCTTC. Its translation is CASSEFTTGYAFF.